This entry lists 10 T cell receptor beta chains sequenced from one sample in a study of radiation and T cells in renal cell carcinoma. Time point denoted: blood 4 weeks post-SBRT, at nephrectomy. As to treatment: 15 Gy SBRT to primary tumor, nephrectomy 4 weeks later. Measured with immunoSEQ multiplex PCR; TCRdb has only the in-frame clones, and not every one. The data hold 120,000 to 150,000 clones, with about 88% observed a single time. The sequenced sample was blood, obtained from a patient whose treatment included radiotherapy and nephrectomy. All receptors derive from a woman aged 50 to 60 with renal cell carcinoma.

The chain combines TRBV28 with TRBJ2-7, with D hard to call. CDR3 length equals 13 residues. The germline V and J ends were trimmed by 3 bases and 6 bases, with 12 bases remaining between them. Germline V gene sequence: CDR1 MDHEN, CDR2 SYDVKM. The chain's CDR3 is CASSFVYPSEQYF. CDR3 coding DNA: TGTGCCAGCAGTTTCGTTTACCCTAGCGAGCAGTACTTC.

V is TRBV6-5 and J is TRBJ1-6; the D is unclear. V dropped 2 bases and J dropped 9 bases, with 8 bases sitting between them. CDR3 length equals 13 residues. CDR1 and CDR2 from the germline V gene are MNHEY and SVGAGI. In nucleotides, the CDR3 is TGTGCCAGCAGTTACGGCGGTGGTTCACCCCTCCACTTT. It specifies CASSYGGGSPLHF.

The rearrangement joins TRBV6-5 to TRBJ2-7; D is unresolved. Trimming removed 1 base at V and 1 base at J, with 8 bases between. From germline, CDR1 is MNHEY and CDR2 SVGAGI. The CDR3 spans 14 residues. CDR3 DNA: TGTGCCAGCAGTTACTATGGCGGATCCTACGAGCAGTACTTC. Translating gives CASSYYGGSYEQYF.

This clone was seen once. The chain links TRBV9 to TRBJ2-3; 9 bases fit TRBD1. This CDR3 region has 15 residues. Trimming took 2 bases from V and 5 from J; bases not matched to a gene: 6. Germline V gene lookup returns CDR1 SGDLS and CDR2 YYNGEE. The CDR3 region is CASSVGQGIVDTQYF. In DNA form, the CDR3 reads TGTGCCAGCAGCGTGGGACAGGGAATCGTAGATACGCAGTATTTT.

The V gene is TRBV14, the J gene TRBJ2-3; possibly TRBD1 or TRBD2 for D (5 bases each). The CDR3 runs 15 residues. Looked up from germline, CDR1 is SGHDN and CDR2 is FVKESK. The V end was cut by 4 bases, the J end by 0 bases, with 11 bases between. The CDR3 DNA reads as TGTGCCAGCAGCCGGGGACCTTCTAGCACAGATACGCAGTATTTT. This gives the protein CASSRGPSSTDTQYF.

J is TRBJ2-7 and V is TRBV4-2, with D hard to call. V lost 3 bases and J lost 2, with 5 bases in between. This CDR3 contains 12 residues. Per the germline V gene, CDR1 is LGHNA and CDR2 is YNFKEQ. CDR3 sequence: CASSHVPYEQYF. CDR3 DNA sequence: TGTGCCAGCAGCCATGTACCCTACGAGCAGTACTTC.

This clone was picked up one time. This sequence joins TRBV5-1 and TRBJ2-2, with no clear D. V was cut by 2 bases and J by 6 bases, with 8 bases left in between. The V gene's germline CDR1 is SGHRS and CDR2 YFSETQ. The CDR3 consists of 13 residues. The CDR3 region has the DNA TGCGCCAGCAGCTTAGTAGGCCCCGGGGAGCTGTTTTTT. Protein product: CASSLVGPGELFF.

CDR3 sequence: CASSQDGLRNTEAFF. In DNA, the CDR3 is TGTGCCAGCAGCCAAGATGGTTTAAGGAACACTGAAGCTTTCTTT. The gene calls are TRBV4-2 and TRBJ1-1; D uncertain. CDR3 length equals 15 residues. V lost 0 bases and J lost 1, with 9 bases in between. The germline CDR1 and CDR2 sequences are LGHNA and YNFKEQ.

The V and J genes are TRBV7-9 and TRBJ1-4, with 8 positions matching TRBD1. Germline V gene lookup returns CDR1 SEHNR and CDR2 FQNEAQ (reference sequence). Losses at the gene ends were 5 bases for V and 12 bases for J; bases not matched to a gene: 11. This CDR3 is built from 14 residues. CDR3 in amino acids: CASSPNHDRGELFF. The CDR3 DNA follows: TGTGCCAGCAGCCCGAATCATGACAGGGGTGAACTGTTTTTT.

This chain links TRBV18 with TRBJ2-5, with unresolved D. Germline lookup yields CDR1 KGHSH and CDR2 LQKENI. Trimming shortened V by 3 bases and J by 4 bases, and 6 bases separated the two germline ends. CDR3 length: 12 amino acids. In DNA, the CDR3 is TGTGCCAGCTCACCCGCGGTAGAGACCCAGTACTTC. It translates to CASSPAVETQYF.